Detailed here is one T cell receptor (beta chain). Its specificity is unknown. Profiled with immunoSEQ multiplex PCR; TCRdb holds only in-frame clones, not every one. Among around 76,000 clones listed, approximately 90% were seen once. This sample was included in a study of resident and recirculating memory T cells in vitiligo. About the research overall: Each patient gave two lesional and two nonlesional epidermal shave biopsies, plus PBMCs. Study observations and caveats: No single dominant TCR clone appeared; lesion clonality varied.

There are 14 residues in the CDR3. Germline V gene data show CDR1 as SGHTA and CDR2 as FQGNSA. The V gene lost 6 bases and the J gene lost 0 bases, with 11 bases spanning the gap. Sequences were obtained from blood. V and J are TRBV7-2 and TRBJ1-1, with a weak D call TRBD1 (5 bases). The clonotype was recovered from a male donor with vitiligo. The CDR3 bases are TGTGCCAGCAGTCATAGCAGGGTGAACACTGAAGCTTTCTTT. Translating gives CASSHSRVNTEAFF.